This TCR beta chain was captured by sequencing in a study of blood T cell repertoires in COVID-19 (dated by TCRdb to the early 2020s). At the level of the whole study: Samples covering the acute and convalescent phases of COVID-19 were provided by collaborators in the United States, Italy and Spain. Where available, HLA class I and class II types were taken from metadata supplied by the sample provider and were not determined by assay-based typing. The prospective study material was composed of cDNA or gDNA derived from T cells, B-cell-depleted T cells, or PBMCs. Sample metadata almost always included a de-identified subject ID, COVID-19 status, age in years and sex. The samples were drawn from two sources: the first 160 participants of the ongoing ImmuneRACE study, and 1,000 to 1,500 subjects contributed by 6 global collaborators. The dataset comprised deeply sampled blood TCRbeta repertoires from subjects exposed to, actively infected with, or recovered from COVID-19. The repertoires were made available in a free public database intended to serve as a resource for research on the immune response to SARS-CoV-2.

Overall results and qualifications from the work: The quantity of clinical and demographic metadata differed by source and by participant and was supplied without curation.

For CDR1 and CDR2, the germline V gene (reference sequence) lists SEHNR and FQNEAQ. The CDR3 runs 14 amino acids, cysteine and phenylalanine included. Left in the record is the CDR3 DNA by itself, 42 bases read in frame from the first base. Relative to germline, V is 2 bases shorter and J is 2 bases shorter, with 7 bases between their ends. Collaborating institutions collected whole blood in K2EDTA tubes following their own protocols. Collaborator samples were shipped for TCRbeta analysis as frozen whole blood, isolated PBMCs, or DNA extracted from either sample type. With regard to this clone: Its recognized antigen is unknown. Per-base qualities were not stored, and no clone one base away is much larger.

TCRbeta CDR3 regions were amplified from genomic DNA using the immunoSEQ Assay, a bias-controlled multiplex PCR. The authors processed their data as follows. The number of nucleated cells in each sample was estimated by amplification of reference gene primers within the assay. Sequence reads were collapsed and filtered to measure the absolute abundance of every unique TCRbeta CDR3 rearrangement. For each sample, productive Simpson clonality was calculated as the square root of Simpson's diversity index over productive rearrangements. TCRdb carries this immuneACCESS record with in-frame sequences only. Its versions omit some clonotypes, under half of them owing to an unresolved V gene in the studies checked, with the rest unexplained. D and trimming come from the DNA, and the V and J calls and clone size come from that table. In this sample the table shows 110,000 or so clones, 70% to 90% of which occur a single time. The top ten clonotypes cover under 4% of the sample.

Sample: peripheral blood. The source is a man aged 40-49 years with acute or convalescent COVID-19. This sequence uses TRBV7-9 and TRBJ2-1; the D gene is possibly TRBD2, with 5 bases matching. The DNA is TGTGCCAGCAGCTTAACCGGGGCCTACAATGAGCAGTTCTTC. Translated, this gives CASSLTGAYNEQFF.